These T cell receptor beta chains were read from a single sample in a study of CD8+ T cells in alopecia areata. Produced via immunoSEQ multiplex PCR; TCRdb's table is partial and in-frame only. Of about 200,000 clones detected, more than 45% appear once; the ten largest clones hold 5.5%. Material: CD4+ T cells sorted from blood, obtained at week 24, from a patient treated with tofacitinib. These receptors all stem from a human donor with alopecia areata. The CDR3 runs from the conserved cysteine through the conserved F or W. Fields, in order: J gene, CDR3 length, clone size, V gene, D gene, CDR3 DNA, CDR3 protein. A D gene is named only where the DNA matches it firmly. Clone size is shown for a subset of rows, as once, few, many or a class of expanded clone.

TRBJ2-2 | 14 | few | TRBV29-1 | - | TGCAGCTTTTCCGGGACGACTCACACCGGGGAGCTGTTTTTT | CSFSGTTHTGELFF
TRBJ2-4 | 15 | many | TRBV14 | TRBD2 | TGTGCCAGCAGCCTCACGAATCCGGGAGGAGACATTCAGTACTTC | CASSLTNPGGDIQYF
TRBJ2-2 | 15 | - | TRBV5-4 | TRBD2 | TGTGCCAGCAGCTTGCTAGCGGGAGCAGGCGGGGAGCTGTTTTTT | CASSLLAGAGGELFF
TRBJ1-2 | 10 | once | TRBV20-1 | - | TGCAGTGCTAGAAACAGAATCGCTAACTTC | CSARNRIANF
TRBJ2-2 | 13 | few | TRBV4-2 | - | TGTGCCAGCAGCGAGGATTTCACCGGGGAGCTGTTTTTT | CASSEDFTGELFF
TRBJ2-5 | 15 | - | TRBV7-2 | TRBD2 | TGTGCCAGCAGCTTAGGCGGGAGGGCCCAAGAGACCCAGTACTTC | CASSLGGRAQETQYF
TRBJ2-2 | 15 | - | TRBV7-2 | TRBD1 | TGTGCCAGCAGCTTAGGGGGGACAGGGCCCGGGGAGCTGTTTTTT | CASSLGGTGPGELFF
TRBJ1-1 | 13 | - | TRBV6-5 | - | TGTGCCAGCAGTTACGGCGCAGGGACTGAAGCTTTCTTT | CASSYGAGTEAFF
TRBJ1-2 | 15 | - | TRBV7-2 | TRBD1 | TGTGCCAGCAGACGAACGGGACAGGGAGACTATGGCTACACCTTC | CASRRTGQGDYGYTF
TRBJ1-5 | 13 | - | TRBV29-1 | TRBD1 | TGCAGCGTGGGGGACAGTAAAAATCAGCCCCAGCATTTT | CSVGDSKNQPQHF
TRBJ2-1 | 16 | few | TRBV7-2 | - | TGTGCCAGCAGACTAAGTTTCCCCAGTATGGGGAATGAGCAGTTCTTC | CASRLSFPSMGNEQFF
TRBJ2-2 | 17 | - | TRBV5-1 | TRBD2 | TGCGCCAGCAGCCCGCTACCGGGACTAGCTGGCACCGAGGAGCTGTTTTTT | CASSPLPGLAGTEELFF
TRBJ2-7 | 15 | - | TRBV2 | TRBD1 | TGTGCCACCGCACCAATACTGACAGGGGCCTACGAGCAGTACTTC | CATAPILTGAYEQYF
TRBJ2-6 | 15 | - | TRBV15 | - | TGTGCCACCAGCAGAAAACGGACTGGGGCCAACGTCCTGACTTTC | CATSRKRTGANVLTF
TRBJ1-2 | 15 | few | TRBV27 | - | TGTGCCAGCAGTTTATCCCACCTGGTGACAGTCGGCTACACCTTC | CASSLSHLVTVGYTF
TRBJ2-1 | 14 | many | TRBV7-2 | TRBD1 | TGTGCCAGCAGCCTAGACAGGGGGAGCGATGAGCAGTTCTTC | CASSLDRGSDEQFF
TRBJ1-2 | 14 | - | TRBV6-6 | - | TGTGCCAGCAGTTACGGGGCGGGGAACTATGGCTACACCTTC | CASSYGAGNYGYTF
TRBJ2-1 | 13 | - | TRBV30 | - | TGTGCCTGGAGTGTTACTAGCTACAATGAGCAGTTCTTC | CAWSVTSYNEQFF
TRBJ1-6 | 16 | - | TRBV4-2 | TRBD1 | TGTGCCAGCAGCCAAGATTTGACAGGGGTGAATTCACCCCTCCACTTT | CASSQDLTGVNSPLHF
TRBJ2-1 | 14 | once | TRBV5-1 | - | TGCGCCAGCAGCTTGGCCGTGGGCATCAATGAGCAGTTCTTC | CASSLAVGINEQFF